This T cell receptor (beta chain) emerged from a study of control samples from healthy donors and cancer patients. The CDR3 contains 17 residues. The V gene's germline CDR1 is SGHVS and CDR2 FQNEAQ. Trimming at V came to 1 base and at J to 5 bases, leaving 2 bases not matched to a gene. Libraries were prepared by immunoSEQ multiplex PCR; TCRdb keeps only in-frame clonotypes and omits some of them. Of over 100,000 clones in the sample, about nine tenths are singletons; the top ten hold more than 3.5%. The chain links TRBV7-8 to TRBJ2-2; 15 bases fit TRBD2. This clonotype originated in a human donor in good health. The donor label of this sample is uncertain. The specimen was blood. The CDR3 nucleotides read TGTGCCAGCAGCTTAGAGGGACTAGCGGGGGGAACCGGGGAGCTGTTTTTT. Translated, it gives CASSLEGLAGGTGELFF.